A single sample gave rise to the 8 T cell receptor beta chains below, sequenced in a study of T cell responses to AZD1222 COVID-19 vaccine. Measured with immunoSEQ multiplex PCR; TCRdb has only the in-frame clones, and not every one. The repertoire holds around 80,000 clones, 80% to 90% seen once, with more than 9% in the top ten. The sample consisted of peripheral blood, taken 28 days after the second AZD1222 dose. These receptors came from an adult who received the AZD1222 COVID-19 vaccine.

This clone was recorded only once. This rearrangement joins TRBV5-4 to TRBJ2-5; D unresolved. CDR3 length: 15 amino acids. Germline V gene sequence: CDR1 SGHNT, CDR2 YYREEE (reference sequence). Trimming removed 5 bases from V and 1 base from J, with 15 bases in between. The CDR3 DNA follows: TGTGCCAGCAGTAAACATACCGGGCCCCAAGAGACCCAGTACTTC. Protein sequence: CASSKHTGPQETQYF.

The rearrangement uses TRBV3-1 (or the pseudogene TRBV3-2) and TRBJ2-7; 8 bases agree with TRBD2. V gave up 5 bases and J gave up 3 bases; unmatched junction bases: 9. The length of the CDR3 is 15 residues. CDR1 and CDR2 from the germline V gene are LGHDT and YNNKEL (reference sequence). DNA of the CDR3: TGTGCCAGCAGCTTAGGACTAGCCGGGCTCTACGAGCAGTACTTC. Translation: CASSLGLAGLYEQYF.

The chain employs TRBV10-3 and TRBJ1-1; D unresolved. CDR3 size: 13 residues. Germline CDR1 reads ENHRY; CDR2 reads SYGVKD. The V and J ends lost 8 bases and 1 base respectively, with 11 bases between them. The CDR3 region has the DNA TGTGCCATCGGCCGGGAAGGGAACACTGAAGCTTTCTTT. It encodes CAIGREGNTEAFF.

V usage is TRBV28 and J usage is TRBJ1-1; no reliable D call. The germline V gene encodes CDR1 MDHEN and CDR2 SYDVKM. The CDR3 totals 11 residues. CDR3 sequence (DNA): TGTGTAGTCCGGTGGGGCACTGAAGCTTTCTTT. This encodes CVVRWGTEAFF.

V is TRBV7-3 and J is TRBJ1-1; the D is unclear. The V end was cut by 4 bases, the J end by 5 bases, with 14 bases between. CDR3 length equals 14 residues. Germline V CDR1 and CDR2: SGHTA, FQGTGA. Here the CDR3 reads CASSYQAGDTEAFF. CDR3 DNA sequence: TGTGCCAGCAGCTACCAAGCGGGAGATACTGAAGCTTTCTTT.

This clone was recorded once. This chain uses TRBV19 with TRBJ2-5; 8 nucleotides line up with TRBD2. The CDR3 runs 14 residues. Unmatched junction bases numbered 5, after V lost 6 bases and J lost 2 bases. The germline V gene has CDR1 LNHDA and CDR2 SQIVND (reference sequence). CDR3 sequence: CASRARGGQETQYF. CDR3 sequence (DNA): TGTGCCAGTAGGGCCCGGGGGGGGCAAGAGACCCAGTACTTC.

The count of this clone is one. The V and J genes are TRBV19 and TRBJ2-3; 8 nucleotides line up with TRBD2. The J segment lost 4 bases and the V segment lost 4 bases, leaving 4 bases of the junction unmatched. Looked up from germline, CDR1 is LNHDA and CDR2 is SQIVND (reference sequence). The CDR3 consists of 14 residues. The CDR3 nucleotides are TGTGCCAGTAGTACCGGGGGGGCGGCAGATACGCAGTATTTT. Translated, it gives CASSTGGAADTQYF.

The V gene is TRBV5-1, the J gene TRBJ2-7; 12 bases match TRBD1. The CDR3 runs to 18 residues. Unmatched junction bases numbered 10, after V lost 0 bases and J lost 3 bases. Germline CDR1 and CDR2: SGHRS and YFSETQ. CDR3 nucleotide sequence: TGCGCCAGCAGCTTGGCCGGGACAGGGGGCTCCAATTACTACGAGCAGTACTTC. Translation gives CASSLAGTGGSNYYEQYF. Filled out from reference TRBV5-1 and TRBJ2-7, the complete variable domain reads KAGVTQTPRYLIKTRGQQVTLSCSPISGHRSVSWYQQTPGQGLQFLFEYFSETQRNKGNFPGRFSGRQFSNSRSEMNVSTLELGDSALYLCASSLAGTGGSNYYEQYFGPGTRLTVT.